This T cell receptor beta chain was sequenced during a study of blood T cell repertoires in COVID-19. Study at large: The origin of the acute and convalescent COVID-19 samples was the United States, Italy and Spain.

Trimming removed 5 bases from V and 0 bases from J; junction bases left unmatched: 5. The CDR3 has 15 residues. The germline gives CDR1 MDHEN, CDR2 SYDVKM. Authors' data handling: Amplification with reference gene primers provided the estimates of nucleated cell counts. This table comes from immunoSEQ multiplex PCR, and its TCRdb copy is limited to in-frame clones, with some not included. V and J calls plus clone size are reproduced from that table; the DNA served to infer D and trimming. The sample includes approximately 96,000 clones, approximately 90% of them seen just once. The clonotype was recovered from a human donor with COVID-19, enrolled during active disease. The donor label of this sample is uncertain. Sequenced sample: peripheral blood. The chain carries TRBV28 and TRBJ2-7; 9 bases align to TRBD1. In DNA, the CDR3 is TGTGCCAGCAGTACTAGGGACAGGGTCTCCTACGAGCAGTACTTC. This codes for CASSTRDRVSYEQYF. Looking up the rest from reference TRBV28 and TRBJ2-7 gives the full variable domain: DVKVTQSSRYLVKRTGEKVFLECVQDMDHENMFWYRQDPGLGLRLIYFSYDVKMKEKGDIPEGYSVSREKKERFSLILESASTNQTSMYLCASSTRDRVSYEQYFGPGTRLTVT.